The sequence of this T cell receptor beta chain was determined in a study of cytomegalovirus exposure and HLA in healthy donors. In regard to this clone: The antigen remains undetermined.

Broader study findings: Later analysis indicated greater clonal expansion among HLA-associated TCR beta chains than among equally common other chains. Most TCR sequences were uncommon, yet certain public TCRs appeared in many donors. Researchers reported from a later analysis that most CMV-associated TCR beta chains appeared HLA-restricted. A later analysis appeared to link common viral pathogens to several of the most significant clusters.

The PCR employed 60 Vbeta primers together with 13 Jbeta primers. Sequencing was performed with immunoSEQ multiplex PCR; in TCRdb, only in-frame clones are kept and a portion is missing. The table shows approximately 180,000 clones, with around 80% occurring only once. The specimen sequenced was PBMCs. This receptor was identified in a woman aged 60-75 years in good health and CMV-seropositive.

CDR3 protein: CASSLALTSTDTQYF. DNA for the CDR3: TGTGCCAGCAGTTTAGCTTTAACTAGCACAGATACGCAGTATTTT. This rearrangement joins TRBV27 to TRBJ2-3, with D unresolved. Germline CDR1 MNHEY, CDR2 SMNVEV (reference sequence). The ends were cut back, 2 bases at V and 0 bases at J, with 9 bases in the middle. This CDR3 has 15 amino acids.